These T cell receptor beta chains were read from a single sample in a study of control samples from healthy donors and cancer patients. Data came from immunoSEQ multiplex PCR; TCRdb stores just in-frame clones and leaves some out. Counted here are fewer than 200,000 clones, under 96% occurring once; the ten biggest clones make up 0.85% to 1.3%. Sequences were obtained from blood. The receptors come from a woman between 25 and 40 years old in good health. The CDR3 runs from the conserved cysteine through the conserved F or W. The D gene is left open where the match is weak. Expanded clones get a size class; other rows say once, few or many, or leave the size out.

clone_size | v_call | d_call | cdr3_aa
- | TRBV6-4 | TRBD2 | CASSPAAGGSTDTQYF
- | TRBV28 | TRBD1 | CASRQGQGAPYGYTF
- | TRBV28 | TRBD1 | CAWGTGVYNEQFF
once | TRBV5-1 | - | CASSLAGYSNQPQHF
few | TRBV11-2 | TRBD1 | CASSFSDRVRETQYF
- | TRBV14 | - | CASSQDSGNTIYF
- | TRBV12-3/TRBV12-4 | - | CASSSYEKLFF
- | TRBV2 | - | CASTIDGGRTYNEQFF
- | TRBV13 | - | CASSLSQQYPGNTEAFF
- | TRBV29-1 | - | CSVMPTSSYNEQFF
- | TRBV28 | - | CASSLSGMDAIGYTF
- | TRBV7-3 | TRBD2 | CASSLRLAGDTDTQYF
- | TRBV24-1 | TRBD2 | CATSDRSGRATGELFF
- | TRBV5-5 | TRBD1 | CASSPSGTANTEAFF